Presented here are 12 T cell receptor beta chains from one specimen sequenced in a study of blood T cell repertoires in COVID-19. Assay used: immunoSEQ multiplex PCR; TCRdb lists only in-frame clones, some missing. The sample has 75,000 to 85,000 clones, roughly four fifths seen once; the top ten hold about 7.4%. Material for sequencing was peripheral blood. These TCRs come from a human donor in a cohort sampled during active COVID-19.

The sample holds a few counts of this clone. The V call is TRBV19, the J call TRBJ1-3, with TRBD1 as a possible D gene (5 bases). This CDR3 comprises 15 residues. Germline-derived CDR1 and CDR2 are LNHDA and SQIVND (reference sequence). V lost 5 bases to trimming and J lost 3 bases, with 14 bases between them. CDR3 region: CASSGGDGRGNTIYF. CDR3 nucleotide sequence: TGTGCCAGTAGTGGGGGGGACGGACGTGGAAACACCATATATTTT.

This rearrangement joins TRBV18 to TRBJ2-7, with 12 bases identical to TRBD2. V shed 8 bases and J 2 bases; nucleotides not matched to a gene: 1. The CDR3 length is 13 residues. CDR1 and CDR2 from the germline V gene are KGHSH and LQKENI. The CDR3 sequence: CASRTSGAYEQYF. CDR3 coding DNA: TGTGCCAGCCGGACTAGCGGGGCCTACGAGCAGTACTTC. The full variable domain, its missing parts supplied by reference TRBV18 and TRBJ2-7, is NAGVMQNPRHLVRRRGQEARLRCSPMKGHSHVYWYRQLPEEGLKFMVYLQKENIIDESGMPKERFSAEFPKEGPSILRIQQVVRGDSAAYFCASRTSGAYEQYFGPGTRLTVT.

This sequence joins TRBV5-1 and TRBJ1-2; D unresolved. Germline V gene data show CDR1 as SGHRS and CDR2 as YFSETQ. V lost 0 bases, J lost 3 bases, and 9 bases lay in between. The CDR3 is 14 amino acids. Here the CDR3 reads CASSLEAAYYGYTF. CDR3 DNA: TGCGCCAGCAGCTTGGAAGCGGCCTACTATGGCTACACCTTC.

In nucleotides, the CDR3 is TGTGCCAGTACCGGGGGGGCGCGGGAGCAGTACTTC. This codes for CASTGGAREQYF. The chain uses TRBV3-1 (or the pseudogene TRBV3-2) and TRBJ2-7, with 8 bases identical to TRBD2. After removal of 9 bases from V and 7 bases from J, the junction contained 8 bases not matched to a gene. Per the germline V gene, CDR1 is LGHDT and CDR2 is YNNKEL (reference sequence). The CDR3 contains 12 residues.

V gene TRBV19 combines with J gene TRBJ1-2, with 9 nucleotides matching TRBD1. This CDR3 spans 14 amino acids. J was trimmed by 7 bases and V by 6 bases; bases with no gene match: 9. The germline V gene encodes CDR1 LNHDA and CDR2 SQIVND (reference sequence). As DNA, the CDR3 is TGTGCCAGTAGCCCGGGACAGGGCTCGGCTGGCTACACCTTC. This gives the protein CASSPGQGSAGYTF.

The rearrangement uses TRBV7-2 and TRBJ2-3, with 12 bases fitting TRBD2. The CDR3 covers 15 residues. The germline V gene has CDR1 SGHTA and CDR2 FQGNSA. V lost 5 bases, J lost 5 bases, and 5 bases stayed unmatched. The CDR3 protein is CASSRTSGAGDTQYF. In DNA form, the CDR3 reads TGTGCCAGCAGCCGGACTAGCGGGGCTGGAGATACGCAGTATTTT.

This rearrangement joins TRBV10-3 to TRBJ1-6; TRBD1 agrees at 9 bases. Germline CDR1 ENHRY, CDR2 SYGVKD. This CDR3 is 16 amino acids long. The V gene end was trimmed by 3 bases and the J gene end by 9 bases; junction bases not matched to a gene: 9. In nucleotides, the CDR3 is TGTGCCATCAGTGATTCCCGCGGACAGGGGAGTTCACCCCTCCACTTT. It yields the protein CAISDSRGQGSSPLHF.

V usage is TRBV27 and J usage is TRBJ1-5; TRBD1 might be the D (6 bases). V was trimmed by 6 bases and J by 8 bases, leaving 20 bases between them. CDR3 length: 15 amino acids. The V gene's germline CDR1 is MNHEY and CDR2 SMNVEV (reference sequence). DNA of the CDR3: TGTGCCAGCAGACACACGGGGGGGGCAAGTGAGCCCCAGCATTTT. Protein sequence: CASRHTGGASEPQHF.

The gene calls are TRBV6-5 and TRBJ2-7, with a possible D match to TRBD2 (5 bases). Per the germline V gene, CDR1 is MNHEY and CDR2 is SVGAGI. Trimming left V 2 bases short and J 6 bases short, with 14 bases between. The CDR3 contains 14 residues. In nucleotides, the CDR3 is TGTGCCAGCAGTTACCTGGCGGCCCGGGGCGAGCAGTACTTC. As protein: CASSYLAARGEQYF.

V is TRBV9 and J is TRBJ1-5, with D unresolved. The CDR3 runs to 15 residues. Germline V lookup: CDR1 SGDLS, CDR2 YYNGEE. Trimming stripped 0 bases from V and 0 bases from J, with 7 bases between. CDR3 protein: CASSVGEYSNQPQHF. The DNA for the CDR3 is TGTGCCAGCAGCGTAGGAGAATATAGCAATCAGCCCCAGCATTTT.

The gene calls are TRBV5-8 and TRBJ1-5; tentative D call: TRBD1 (5 bases). Germline assignment: CDR1 SGHTS and CDR2 YDEGEE. The V end was cut by 10 bases, the J end by 1 base, with 21 bases between. The CDR3 runs 16 residues. CDR3 residues: CAGGARGWVSNQPQHF. The CDR3 DNA reads TGTGCCGGAGGGGCCCGGGGGTGGGTGAGCAATCAGCCCCAGCATTTT. Full variable domain (missing parts from reference TRBV5-8 and TRBJ1-5): EAGVTQSPTHLIKTRGQQATLRCSPISGHTSVYWYQQALGLGLQFLLWYDEGEERNRGNFPPRFSGRQFPNYSSELNVNALELEDSALYLCAGGARGWVSNQPQHFGDGTRLSIL.

This chain connects TRBV9 to TRBJ2-1; TRBD1 matches at 8 bases. Looked up from germline, CDR1 is SGDLS and CDR2 is YYNGEE. Trimming at V came to 4 bases and at J to 6 bases, leaving 12 bases not matched to a gene. This CDR3 is built from 16 residues. The chain's CDR3 is CASSISGGEIINEQFF. DNA for the CDR3: TGTGCCAGCAGCATATCAGGGGGCGAGATAATCAATGAGCAGTTCTTC.